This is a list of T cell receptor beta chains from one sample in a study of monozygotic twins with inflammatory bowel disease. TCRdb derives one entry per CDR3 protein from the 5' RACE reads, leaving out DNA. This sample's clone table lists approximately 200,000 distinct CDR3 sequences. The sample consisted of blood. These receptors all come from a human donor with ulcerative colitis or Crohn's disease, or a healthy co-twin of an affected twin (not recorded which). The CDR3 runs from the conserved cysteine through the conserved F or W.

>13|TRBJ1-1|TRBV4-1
CASSHTGNTEAFF
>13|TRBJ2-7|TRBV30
CAWSRDNTYEQYF
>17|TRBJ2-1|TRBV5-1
CASSLTVGGSSYNEQFF
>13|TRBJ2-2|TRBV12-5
CASGWADTGELFF
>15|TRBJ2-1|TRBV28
CASTLGQQAYNEQFF
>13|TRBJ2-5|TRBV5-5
CASSLVTAETQYF
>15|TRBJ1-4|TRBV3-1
CASSQGGTANEKLFF
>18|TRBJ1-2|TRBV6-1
CASTRLTAPNSRNYGYTF
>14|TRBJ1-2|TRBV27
CASSDIDRVYGYTF
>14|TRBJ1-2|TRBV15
CATSREVAVYGYTF
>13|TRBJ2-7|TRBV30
CAWSRDSSYEQYF
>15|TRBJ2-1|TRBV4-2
CASSQEWAGYNEQFF
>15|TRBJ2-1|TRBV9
CASSVVAGAAGEQFF
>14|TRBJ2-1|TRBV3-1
CASSPTGARNEQFF
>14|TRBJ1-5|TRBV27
CASSLLGGGQPQHF
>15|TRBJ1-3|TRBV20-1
CSAPGQGSSGNTIYF
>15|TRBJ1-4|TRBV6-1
CASLRGGSTNEKLFF
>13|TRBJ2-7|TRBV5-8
CASSPGVGGEQYF
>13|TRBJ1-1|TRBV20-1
CSAAGGRATEAFF
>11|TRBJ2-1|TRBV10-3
CPISELGEQFF
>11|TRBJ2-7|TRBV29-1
CSTFRGNEQYF
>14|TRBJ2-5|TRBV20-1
CSARDLGPSETQYF
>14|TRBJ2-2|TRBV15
CATLASGTTGELFF
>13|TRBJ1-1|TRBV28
CASSFAVGTEAFF
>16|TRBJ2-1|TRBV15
CATSRDTGLVGGEQFF
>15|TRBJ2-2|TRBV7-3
CASSLFGENTGELFF
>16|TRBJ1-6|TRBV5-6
CASSLGGGSFGSPLHF
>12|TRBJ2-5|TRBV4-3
CASRGPQETQYF
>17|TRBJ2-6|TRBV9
CASSASWRGSGANVLTF
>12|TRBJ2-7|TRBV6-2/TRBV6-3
CASTDGFYEQYF
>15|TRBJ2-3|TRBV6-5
CASSNRALSTDTQYF
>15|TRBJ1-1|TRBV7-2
CASSRDLTGIYEAFF
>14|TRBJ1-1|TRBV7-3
CASSLLSRGTEAFF
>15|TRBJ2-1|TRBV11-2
CASSPERSSYNEQFF
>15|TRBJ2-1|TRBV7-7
CASSSAPGSYNEQFF
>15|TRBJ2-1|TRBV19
CASSKTGVTGNEQFF
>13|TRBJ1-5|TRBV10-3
CAISETPNQPQHF
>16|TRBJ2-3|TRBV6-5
CASSSRIGGRTDTQYF